These T cell receptor beta chains were read from a single sample in a study of PD-L1 blockade in urothelial cancer. Sequenced by immunoSEQ multiplex PCR; TCRdb stores in-frame clones only, minus some. The table includes about 95,000 clones, about 90% detected once. The input for sequencing was PBMCs, taken around atezolizumab (anti-PD-L1) treatment. These receptors came from a man in his 60s with urothelial cancer. The CDR3 runs from the conserved cysteine through the conserved F or W. Each record gives: clone size, J gene, CDR3 length, V gene, D gene, CDR3 protein, CDR3 DNA. A D gene is named only where the DNA matches it firmly. Expanded clones get a size class; other rows say once, few or many, or leave the size out.

.,TRBJ2-3,16,TRBV9,.,CASSQKEGFGADTQYF,TGTGCCAGCAGTCAAAAGGAGGGGTTTGGCGCAGATACGCAGTATTTT
.,TRBJ2-2,16,TRBV29-1,TRBD2,CSVELGLAGNTGELFF,TGCAGCGTTGAGTTAGGACTAGCGGGGAACACCGGGGAGCTGTTTTTT
.,TRBJ2-1,14,TRBV19,.,CASSRQGAGDEQFF,TGTGCCAGTAGTCGCCAGGGGGCGGGAGATGAGCAGTTCTTC
.,TRBJ2-1,11,TRBV7-2,.,CASSLTSEQFF,TGTGCCAGCAGCTTAACAAGTGAGCAGTTCTTC
.,TRBJ2-7,13,TRBV27,.,CASSRGIYYEQYF,TGTGCCAGCAGTCGCGGGATCTACTACGAGCAGTACTTC
once,TRBJ1-1,14,TRBV5-1,.,CASSIVDGAMGAFF,TGCGCCAGCAGCATCGTCGATGGGGCGATGGGAGCTTTCTTT
.,TRBJ1-2,11,TRBV25-1,.,CASSSFYGYTF,TGTGCCAGCAGTTCGTTCTATGGCTACACCTTC
.,TRBJ2-1,15,TRBV6-1,.,CASKARGSSYNEQFF,TGTGCCAGCAAGGCCAGGGGAAGCTCCTACAATGAGCAGTTCTTC
.,TRBJ2-3,11,TRBV20-1,.,CSAFHTDTQYF,TGCAGTGCTTTCCACACAGATACGCAGTATTTT
.,TRBJ1-1,11,TRBV7-9,.,CASSLASEAFF,TGTGCCAGCAGCTTAGCCTCTGAAGCTTTCTTT